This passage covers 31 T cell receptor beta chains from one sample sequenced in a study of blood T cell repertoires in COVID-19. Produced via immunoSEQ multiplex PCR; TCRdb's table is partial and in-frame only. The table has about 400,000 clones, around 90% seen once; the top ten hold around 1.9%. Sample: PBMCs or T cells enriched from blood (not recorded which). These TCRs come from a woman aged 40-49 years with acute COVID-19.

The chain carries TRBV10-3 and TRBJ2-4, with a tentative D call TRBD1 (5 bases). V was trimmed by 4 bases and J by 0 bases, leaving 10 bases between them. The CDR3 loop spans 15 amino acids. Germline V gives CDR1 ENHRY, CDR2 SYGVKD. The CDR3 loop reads CAISVGQGAKNIQYF. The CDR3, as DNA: TGTGCCATCAGTGTTGGGCAGGGAGCCAAAAACATTCAGTACTTC.

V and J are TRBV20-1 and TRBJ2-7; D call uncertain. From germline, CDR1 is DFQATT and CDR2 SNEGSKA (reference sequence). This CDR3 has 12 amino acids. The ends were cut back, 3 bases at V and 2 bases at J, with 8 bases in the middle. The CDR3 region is CSASGPTYEQYF. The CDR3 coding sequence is TGCAGTGCTAGTGGCCCTACCTACGAGCAGTACTTC.

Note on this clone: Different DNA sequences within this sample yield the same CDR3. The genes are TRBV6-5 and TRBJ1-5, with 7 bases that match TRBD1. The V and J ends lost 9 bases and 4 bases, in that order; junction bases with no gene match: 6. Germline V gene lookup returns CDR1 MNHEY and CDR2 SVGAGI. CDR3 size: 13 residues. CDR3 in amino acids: CASRDSLNQPQHF. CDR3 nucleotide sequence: TGTGCCAGTCGGGACAGCCTAAATCAGCCCCAGCATTTT.

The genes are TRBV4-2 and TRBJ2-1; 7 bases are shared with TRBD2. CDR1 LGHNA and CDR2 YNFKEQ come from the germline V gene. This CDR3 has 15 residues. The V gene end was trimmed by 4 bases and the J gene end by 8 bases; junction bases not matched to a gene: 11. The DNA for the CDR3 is TGTGCCAGCAGCCTGGCCCAGGGAGGGGTGGATGAGCAGTTCTTC. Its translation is CASSLAQGGVDEQFF.

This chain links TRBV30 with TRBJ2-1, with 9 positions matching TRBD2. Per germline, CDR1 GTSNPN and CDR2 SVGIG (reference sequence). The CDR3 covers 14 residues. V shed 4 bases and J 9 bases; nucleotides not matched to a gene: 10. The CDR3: CAWTTGGGVGEQFF. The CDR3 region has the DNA TGTGCCTGGACGACGGGCGGGGGGGTTGGTGAGCAGTTCTTC.

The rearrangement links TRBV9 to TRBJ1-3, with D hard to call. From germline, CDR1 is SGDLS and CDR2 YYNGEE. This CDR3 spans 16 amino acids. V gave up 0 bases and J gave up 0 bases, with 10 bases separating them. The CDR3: CASSVGVQDSGNTIYF. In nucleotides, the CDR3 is TGTGCCAGCAGCGTAGGTGTACAAGACTCTGGAAACACCATATATTTT.

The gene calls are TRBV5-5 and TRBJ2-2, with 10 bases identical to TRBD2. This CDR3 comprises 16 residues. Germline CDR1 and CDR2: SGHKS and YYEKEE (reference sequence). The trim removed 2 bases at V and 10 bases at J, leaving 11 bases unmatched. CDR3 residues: CASSFLPAGGQEELFF. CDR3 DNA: TGTGCCAGCAGCTTTTTGCCAGCGGGGGGGCAGGAGGAGCTGTTTTTT.

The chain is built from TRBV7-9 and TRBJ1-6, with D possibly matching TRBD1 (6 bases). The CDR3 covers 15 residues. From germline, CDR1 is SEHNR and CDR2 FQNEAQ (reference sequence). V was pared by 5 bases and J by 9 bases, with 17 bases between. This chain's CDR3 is CASSHPGQVSSPLHF. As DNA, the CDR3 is TGTGCCAGCAGCCATCCGGGACAAGTCTCTTCACCCCTCCACTTT.

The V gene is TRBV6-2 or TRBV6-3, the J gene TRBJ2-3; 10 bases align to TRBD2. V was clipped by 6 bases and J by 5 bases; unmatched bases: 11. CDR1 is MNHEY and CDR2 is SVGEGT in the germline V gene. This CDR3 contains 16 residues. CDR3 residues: CASSPGGLASRDTQYF. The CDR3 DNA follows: TGTGCCAGCAGCCCCGGGGGACTAGCGAGCCGAGATACGCAGTATTTT.

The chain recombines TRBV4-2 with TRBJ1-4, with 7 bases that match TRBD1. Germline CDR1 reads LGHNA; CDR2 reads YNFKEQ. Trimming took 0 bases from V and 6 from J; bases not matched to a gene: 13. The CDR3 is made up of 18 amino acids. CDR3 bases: TGTGCCAGCAGCCAAGATGGGGGGACAGCGAGCCTTTATGAAAAACTGTTTTTT. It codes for CASSQDGGTASLYEKLFF.

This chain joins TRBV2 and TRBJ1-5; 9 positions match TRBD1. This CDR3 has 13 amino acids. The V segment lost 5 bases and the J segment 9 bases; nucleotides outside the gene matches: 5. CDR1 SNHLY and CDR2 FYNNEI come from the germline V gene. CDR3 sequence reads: CASSFTGGRPQHF. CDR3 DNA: TGTGCCAGCAGTTTTACAGGGGGCCGGCCCCAGCATTTT.

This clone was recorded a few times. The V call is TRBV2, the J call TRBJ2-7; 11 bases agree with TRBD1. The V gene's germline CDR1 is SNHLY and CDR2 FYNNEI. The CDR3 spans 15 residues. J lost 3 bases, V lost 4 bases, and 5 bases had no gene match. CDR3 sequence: CASSGGQGVDYEQYF. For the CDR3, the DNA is TGTGCCAGCAGTGGGGGACAGGGGGTGGACTACGAGCAGTACTTC.

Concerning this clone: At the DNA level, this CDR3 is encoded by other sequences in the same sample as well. The CDR3 sequence: CASRRNKNTEAFF. CDR3 in DNA: TGTGCCAGCAGGAGGAACAAGAACACTGAAGCTTTCTTT. V and J are TRBV6-5 and TRBJ1-1; D unclear. Trimming shortened V by 6 bases and J by 1 base, and 9 bases separated the two germline ends. The CDR3 runs 13 residues. Germline CDR1 is MNHEY and CDR2 is SVGAGI.

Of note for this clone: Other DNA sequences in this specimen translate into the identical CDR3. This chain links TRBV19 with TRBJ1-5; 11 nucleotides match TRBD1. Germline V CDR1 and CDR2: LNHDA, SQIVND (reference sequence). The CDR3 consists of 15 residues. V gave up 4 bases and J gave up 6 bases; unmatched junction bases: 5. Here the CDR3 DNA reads TGTGCCAGTAGTACCCGGACAGGGGGCGGTCAGCCCCAGCATTTT. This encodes CASSTRTGGGQPQHF.

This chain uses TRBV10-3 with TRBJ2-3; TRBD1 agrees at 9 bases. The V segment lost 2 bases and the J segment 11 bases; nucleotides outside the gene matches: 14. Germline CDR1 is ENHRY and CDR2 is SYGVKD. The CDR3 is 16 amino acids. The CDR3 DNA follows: TGTGCCATCAGTGAGCCGGGGACAGGGAGGGGTATTAGGCAGTATTTT. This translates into CAISEPGTGRGIRQYF.

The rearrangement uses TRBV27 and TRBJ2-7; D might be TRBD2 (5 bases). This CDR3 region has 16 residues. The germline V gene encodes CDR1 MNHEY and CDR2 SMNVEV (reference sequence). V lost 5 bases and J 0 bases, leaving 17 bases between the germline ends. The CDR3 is CASSPVAAGSSYEQYF. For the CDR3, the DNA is TGTGCCAGCAGTCCAGTCGCAGCTGGGAGCTCCTACGAGCAGTACTTC.

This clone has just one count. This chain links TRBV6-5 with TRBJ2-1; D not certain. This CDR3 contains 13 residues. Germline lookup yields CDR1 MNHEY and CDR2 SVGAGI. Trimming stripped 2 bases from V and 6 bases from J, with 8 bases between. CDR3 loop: CASSYLYGNEQFF. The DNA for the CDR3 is TGTGCCAGCAGTTACCTATACGGCAATGAGCAGTTCTTC.

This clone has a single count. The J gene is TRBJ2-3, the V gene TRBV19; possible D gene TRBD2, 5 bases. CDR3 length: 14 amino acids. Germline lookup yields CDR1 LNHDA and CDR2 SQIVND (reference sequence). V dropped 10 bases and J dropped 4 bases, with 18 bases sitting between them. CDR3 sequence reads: CATSRTLGPDTQYF. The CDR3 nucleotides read TGTGCCACCTCACGGACTCTCGGCCCAGATACGCAGTATTTT.

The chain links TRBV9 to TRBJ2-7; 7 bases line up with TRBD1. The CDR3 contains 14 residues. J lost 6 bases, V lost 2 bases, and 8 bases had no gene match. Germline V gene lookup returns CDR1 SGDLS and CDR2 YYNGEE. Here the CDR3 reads CASSVKGASGEQYF. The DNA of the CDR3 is TGTGCCAGCAGCGTTAAGGGGGCCAGTGGCGAGCAGTACTTC.

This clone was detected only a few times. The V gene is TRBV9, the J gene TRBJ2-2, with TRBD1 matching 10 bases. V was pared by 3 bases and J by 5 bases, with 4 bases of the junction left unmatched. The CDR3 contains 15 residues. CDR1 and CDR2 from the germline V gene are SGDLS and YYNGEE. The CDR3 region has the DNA TGTGCCAGCAGCGCGCTGGGACAGGGGACCGGGGAGCTGTTTTTT. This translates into CASSALGQGTGELFF.

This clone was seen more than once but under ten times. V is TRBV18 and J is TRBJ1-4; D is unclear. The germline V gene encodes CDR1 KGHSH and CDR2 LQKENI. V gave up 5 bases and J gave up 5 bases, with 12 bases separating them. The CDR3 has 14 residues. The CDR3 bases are TGTGCCAGCTCAAGCGCCAACCCCAATGAAAAACTGTTTTTT. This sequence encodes CASSSANPNEKLFF. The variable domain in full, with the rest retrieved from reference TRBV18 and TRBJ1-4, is NAGVMQNPRHLVRRRGQEARLRCSPMKGHSHVYWYRQLPEEGLKFMVYLQKENIIDESGMPKERFSAEFPKEGPSILRIQQVVRGDSAAYFCASSSANPNEKLFFGSGTQLSVL.

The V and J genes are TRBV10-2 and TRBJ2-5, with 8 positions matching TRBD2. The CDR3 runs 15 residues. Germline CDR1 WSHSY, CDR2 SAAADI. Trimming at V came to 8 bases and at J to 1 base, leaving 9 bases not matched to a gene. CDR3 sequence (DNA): TGCGCCAGCTTGGGTGCTAGCGGGTCCCAAGAGACCCAGTACTTC. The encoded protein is CASLGASGSQETQYF.

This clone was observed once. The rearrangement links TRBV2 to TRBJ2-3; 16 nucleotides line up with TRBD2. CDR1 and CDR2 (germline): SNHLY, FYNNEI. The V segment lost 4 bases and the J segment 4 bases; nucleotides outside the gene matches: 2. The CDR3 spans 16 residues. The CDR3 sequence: CASSVGTSGGADTQYF. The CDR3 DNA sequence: TGTGCCAGCAGTGTAGGGACTAGCGGGGGGGCAGATACGCAGTATTTT.

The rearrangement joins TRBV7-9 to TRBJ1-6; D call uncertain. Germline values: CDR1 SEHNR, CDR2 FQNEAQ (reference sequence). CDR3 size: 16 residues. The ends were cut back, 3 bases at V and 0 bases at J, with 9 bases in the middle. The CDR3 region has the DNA TGTGCCAGCAGCTTTGGGAGAAGCTCCTATAATTCACCCCTCCACTTT. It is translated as CASSFGRSSYNSPLHF.

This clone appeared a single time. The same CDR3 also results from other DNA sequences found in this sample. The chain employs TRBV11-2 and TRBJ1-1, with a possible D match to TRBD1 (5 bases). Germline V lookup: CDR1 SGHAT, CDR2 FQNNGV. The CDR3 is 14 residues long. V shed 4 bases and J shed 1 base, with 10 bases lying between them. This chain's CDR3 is CASSSTGSNTEAFF. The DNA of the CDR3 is TGTGCCAGCAGCTCTACAGGATCGAACACTGAAGCTTTCTTT.

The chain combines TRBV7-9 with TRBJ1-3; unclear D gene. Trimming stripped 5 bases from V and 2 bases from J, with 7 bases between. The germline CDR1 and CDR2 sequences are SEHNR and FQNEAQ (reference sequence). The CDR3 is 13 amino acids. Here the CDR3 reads CASSPPAGNTIYF. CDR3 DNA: TGTGCCAGCAGCCCCCCGGCTGGAAACACCATATATTTT. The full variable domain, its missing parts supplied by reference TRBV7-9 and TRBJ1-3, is DTGVSQNPRHKITKRGQNVTFRCDPISEHNRLYWYRQTLGQGPEFLTYFQNEAQLEKSRLLSDRFSAERPKGSFSTLEIQRTEQGDSAMYLCASSPPAGNTIYFGEGSWLTVV.

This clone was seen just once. DNA for the CDR3: TGTGCCTGGAGTGTCCCGACAGGGGGGGATTACGAGCAGTACTTC. Amino acid sequence: CAWSVPTGGDYEQYF. V and J are TRBV30 and TRBJ2-7; TRBD1 aligns across 9 bases. The CDR3 contains 15 residues. With V trimmed by 0 bases and J by 4 bases, 7 bases remained unmatched. CDR1 and CDR2 from the germline V gene are GTSNPN and SVGIG (reference sequence).

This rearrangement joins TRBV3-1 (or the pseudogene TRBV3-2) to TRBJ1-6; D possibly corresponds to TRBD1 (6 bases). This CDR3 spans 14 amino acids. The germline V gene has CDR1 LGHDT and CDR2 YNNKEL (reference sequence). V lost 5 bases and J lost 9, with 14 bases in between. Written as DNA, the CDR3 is TGTGCCAGCAGCGAGGCAGGGGTCGGTTCACCCCTCCACTTT. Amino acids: CASSEAGVGSPLHF.

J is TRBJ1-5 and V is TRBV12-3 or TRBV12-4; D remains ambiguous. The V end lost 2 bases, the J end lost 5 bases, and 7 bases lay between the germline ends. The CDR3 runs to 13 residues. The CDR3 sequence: CASSLNSDQPQHF. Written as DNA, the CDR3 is TGTGCCAGCAGTTTAAACTCGGATCAGCCCCAGCATTTT.

The CDR3 DNA is TGCGCCAGCAGCCGGGACATTACCTACGAGCAGTACTTC. Translating it yields CASSRDITYEQYF. V gene TRBV23-1 combines with J gene TRBJ2-7; D is perhaps TRBD1 (6 bases). TRBV23-1 counts as an open reading frame of uncertain function. This CDR3 comprises 13 residues. V was clipped by 6 bases and J by 2 bases, with 11 bases between them.

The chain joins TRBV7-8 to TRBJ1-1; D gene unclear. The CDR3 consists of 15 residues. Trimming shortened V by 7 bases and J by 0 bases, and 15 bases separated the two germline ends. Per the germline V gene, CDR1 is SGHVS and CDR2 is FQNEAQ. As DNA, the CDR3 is TGTGCCAGCACCCCAACTGGGCAGATGAACACTGAAGCTTTCTTT. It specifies CASTPTGQMNTEAFF.